Listed below are T cell receptor beta chains from one sample, sequenced in a study of CD8+CD57+ T cells in acquired aplastic anemia. TCRdb called the reads again in MiXCR, with one record for every CDR3 protein. The sample shows roughly 260,000 distinct CDR3 sequences, more than 45% of them seen only once. The sequencing sample was made of sorted CD4+, CD8+, or CD8+CD57+ T cells (not recorded which) from PBMCs. Receptor source: a human donor with aplastic anemia. Both conserved end residues are part of each CDR3. A D gene is named only where the DNA matches it firmly. Size tells how often a clone was seen (once, few, many) or the class of an expanded clone, and some rows leave it out.

clone_size	v_call	d_call	j_call	cdr3_nt	cdr3_aa
-	TRBV5-1	-	TRBJ2-2	TGCGCCAGCAGCTTCGGGAACACCAGGGGGCTGTTTTTT	CASSFGNTRGLFF
once	TRBV10-3	-	TRBJ2-1	TGTGCCATCAGTGAGGGGGGGAATGAGCAGTTCTTC	CAISEGGNEQFF
many	TRBV24-1	TRBD2	TRBJ2-1	TGTGCCACCAGTGCCCTTAGCGGGGATTTCAATGAGCAGTTCTTC	CATSALSGDFNEQFF
-	TRBV25-1	-	TRBJ2-1	TGTGCCAGCAGTGAGCCGTACAATGAGCAGTTCTTC	CASSEPYNEQFF
-	TRBV24-1	-	TRBJ2-1	TGTGCCACCGCACCCCTGGATGAGCAGTTCTTC	CATAPLDEQFF
-	TRBV19	TRBD1	TRBJ1-2	TGTGCCAGTAGTATCAAGGGGGCTCATGGCTACACCTTC	CASSIKGAHGYTF
few	TRBV7-3	TRBD1	TRBJ1-2	TGTGCCAGCAGCCGACGACAGGGTGACTATGGCTACACCTTC	CASSRRQGDYGYTF
-	TRBV19	TRBD1	TRBJ2-7	TGTGCCAGTAGGGGGACAGGGAGTGAGTACGAGCAGTACTTC	CASRGTGSEYEQYF
-	TRBV27	TRBD1	TRBJ1-1	TGTGCCAGCAGTTTAGGGGGACAGTACACTGAAGCTTTCTTT	CASSLGGQYTEAFF
-	TRBV20-1	-	TRBJ1-3	TGCAGCTGCGACAGGAACACCATATATTTT	CSCDRNTIYF
many	TRBV25-1	-	TRBJ2-1	TGTGCCAGCAGTGAGAGTCAATCCTCCTACAATGAGCAGTTCTTC	CASSESQSSYNEQFF
many	TRBV5-1	-	TRBJ1-4	TGCGCCAGCAGCCCGGGAATGAAGTACGAAAAACTGTTTTTT	CASSPGMKYEKLFF
many	TRBV9	TRBD2	TRBJ2-1	TGTGCCAGCAGCGCCCCGGGGGGCTACAATGAGCAGTTCTTC	CASSAPGGYNEQFF
many	TRBV6-2/TRBV6-3	-	TRBJ2-5	TGTGCCAGCAGTTCAGTCCTAGCGCAGGGAGAGACCCAGTACTTC	CASSSVLAQGETQYF
many	TRBV14	-	TRBJ1-2	TGTGCCAGCAGCCAGAATACCGGGTCAAAGACGCGCTACACCTTC	CASSQNTGSKTRYTF
-	TRBV25-1	TRBD2	TRBJ2-1	TGTGCCAGCAGTCCTTACCAACTTAGCGGGGGGGAAGGTGTCGATCGCAATGAGCAGTTCTTC	CASSPYQLSGGEGVDRNEQFF
-	TRBV30	-	TRBJ1-1	TGTGCCTGGGACGGGGGACTGGGGCGGCGAGAAGCTTTCTTT	CAWDGGLGRREAFF
-	TRBV15	-	TRBJ2-3	TGTGCCACCAGCCGTCGTGCACAGGGAACCCCCACAGATACGCAGTATTTT	CATSRRAQGTPTDTQYF
-	TRBV7-2	TRBD2	TRBJ2-7	TGTGCCAGCAGCTTTTGGCTAGCGGGGGCCCGCGAGCAGTACTTC	CASSFWLAGAREQYF
many	TRBV7-9	TRBD2	TRBJ2-5	TGTGCCAGCAGCTTAGTATCCCCCGTCCGGCGGGAGGTGCAAGAGACCCAGTACTTC	CASSLVSPVRREVQETQYF
-	TRBV10-3	TRBD1	TRBJ2-7	TGTGCCATCAGTGAGTCTGGGACAGCCTACGAGCAGTACTTC	CAISESGTAYEQYF
-	TRBV7-9	-	TRBJ1-4	TGTGCCAGCAGCTTAATGAAAAGGGTTCCAGTTGGTGAAAAACTGTTTTTT	CASSLMKRVPVGEKLFF
-	TRBV24-1	TRBD1	TRBJ2-1	TGTGCCACCAGTGTCGGAAGGGACAGGGGTAATGAGCAGTTCTTC	CATSVGRDRGNEQFF
many	TRBV9	TRBD1	TRBJ1-1	TGTGCCAGCAGCGCACGAGCGGCAGGGGGAAACACTGAAGCTTTCTTT	CASSARAAGGNTEAFF
many	TRBV2	-	TRBJ1-1	TGTGCCAGCAGAGAAGGGGGGAACACTGAAGCTTTCTTT	CASREGGNTEAFF
-	TRBV4-2	TRBD1	TRBJ1-2	TGTGCCAGCAGCCAGGCCGGGACAGCCTATGGCTACACCTTC	CASSQAGTAYGYTF
-	TRBV2	TRBD2	TRBJ2-3	TGTGCCACGTCCCCGGGTTCTCTAGCGGGAGGAGGGGATACGCAGTATTTT	CATSPGSLAGGGDTQYF
few	TRBV15	-	TRBJ1-4	TGTGCCACCAGCAGCCCCAGGGGTCCTAATGAAAAACTGTTTTTT	CATSSPRGPNEKLFF
many	TRBV20-1	TRBD2	TRBJ2-1	TGCAGTGCTAGAGATAGAGCTAGCGGGCTTTCCTACAATGAGCAGTTCTTC	CSARDRASGLSYNEQFF
many	TRBV3-1	-	TRBJ1-2	TGTGCCAGCAGCCAAGGGCAGGGGAGGAATGGCTACACCTTC	CASSQGQGRNGYTF
many	TRBV6-1	-	TRBJ2-7	TGTGCCAGCAGTGAAAGGGATGAGGCCTACGAGCAGTACTTC	CASSERDEAYEQYF